The next 29 T cell receptor beta chains were all read from a single sample in a study of T cells in Graves' hyperthyroidism and ophthalmopathy. TCR beta CDR3 region amplification was performed from RNA transcripts. A first-round RT-PCR of the TCR CDR3 used the HTBI primer set. TCRdb reprocessed the multiplex PCR reads with MiXCR, giving one entry per CDR3 protein. The sample shows around 250,000 distinct CDR3 sequences, around 17% of them seen only once. The specimen sequenced was blood. All receptors come from a woman aged 18-29 years with Graves' ophthalmopathy.

This clonotype was seen ten or more times. V gene TRBV28 combines with J gene TRBJ1-1; 12 bases are shared with TRBD1. From germline, CDR1 is MDHEN and CDR2 SYDVKM. Germline trimming cut 3 bases from V and 5 bases from J; bases unmatched to any gene: 7. CDR3 length: 16 residues. The CDR3 region is CASSLGTGGLGTEAFF. Here the CDR3 DNA reads TGTGCCAGCAGTTTGGGGACAGGGGGCTTGGGTACTGAAGCTTTCTTT.

In this sample, this clonotype turned up many times. The chain uses TRBV20-1 and TRBJ2-1; 11 positions match TRBD2. This CDR3 comprises 16 residues. Germline V gene sequence: CDR1 DFQATT, CDR2 SNEGSKA (reference sequence). V lost 4 bases, J lost 4 bases, and 9 bases stayed unmatched. The CDR3 loop is CSAKQVAGGEYNEQFF. CDR3 nucleotides: TGCAGTGCTAAACAAGTAGCGGGAGGGGAATACAATGAGCAGTTCTTC.

This clonotype was seen at least ten times. The V gene is TRBV29-1, the J gene TRBJ1-1; D is perhaps TRBD1 (6 bases). The V gene's germline CDR1 is SQVTM and CDR2 ANQGSEA. The germline V and J ends were trimmed by 7 bases and 2 bases, with 14 bases remaining between them. This CDR3 is built from 13 residues. The CDR3 coding sequence is TGCAGCGGACAATACAGGGACAACACTGAAGCTTTCTTT. Translation: CSGQYRDNTEAFF.

This clonotype was seen at least ten times. This rearrangement joins TRBV20-1 to TRBJ2-1, with D tentatively TRBD2 (6 bases). Trimming pared 0 bases from V and 4 bases from J, leaving 10 bases between. Germline V lookup: CDR1 DFQATT, CDR2 SNEGSKA (reference sequence). There are 14 residues in the CDR3. CDR3 amino acids: CSAREGLIYNEQFF. CDR3 DNA: TGCAGTGCTAGAGAGGGACTGATATACAATGAGCAGTTCTTC.

This clonotype has a count of ten or more. The V gene is TRBV27, the J gene TRBJ2-1; D gene ambiguous. The CDR3 spans 16 residues. CDR1 is MNHEY and CDR2 is SMNVEV in the germline V gene (reference sequence). V lost 1 base to trimming and J lost 1 base, with 11 bases between them. The DNA of the CDR3 is TGTGCCAGCAGTTTATTAATGTCCATATCCTACAATGAGCAGTTCTTC. It codes for CASSLLMSISYNEQFF.

The sample holds many counts of this clonotype. The V and J genes are TRBV29-1 and TRBJ2-1; TRBD2 agrees at 12 bases. Germline V gene lookup returns CDR1 SQVTM and CDR2 ANQGSEA. The CDR3 spans 15 residues. Trimming at V came to 8 bases and at J to 9 bases, leaving 14 bases not matched to a gene. The CDR3 DNA follows: TGCAGCTCCCACCAGAGGGCTAGCGGGGGGGGTGAGCAGTTCTTC. It is translated as CSSHQRASGGGEQFF.

This clonotype has a count of ten or more. This sequence joins TRBV29-1 and TRBJ2-1; 11 bases match TRBD2. After removal of 2 bases from V and 4 bases from J, the junction contained 4 bases not matched to a gene. Germline CDR1 and CDR2: SQVTM and ANQGSEA. The length of the CDR3 is 15 residues. As DNA, the CDR3 is TGCAGCGTTGAACCCGGGACTAGCGGTTACAATGAGCAGTTCTTC. Its protein is CSVEPGTSGYNEQFF.

In this sample, this clonotype turned up many times. The chain links TRBV12-5 to TRBJ1-2; no reliable D call. CDR1 LGHNT and CDR2 FRNRAP come from the germline V gene. The germline V and J ends were trimmed by 5 bases and 4 bases, with 20 bases remaining between them. The CDR3 runs to 16 residues. The CDR3 coding sequence is TGTGCTAGTGGTATCGCCGGGAACAGTCCTTTCTATGGCTACACCTTC. As protein: CASGIAGNSPFYGYTF.

This clonotype was found many times. This chain uses TRBV11-2 with TRBJ2-3; 11 positions match TRBD2. The CDR3 is 15 residues long. Per germline, CDR1 SGHAT and CDR2 FQNNGV. With 2 bases clipped from V and 6 bases from J, the junction kept 4 bases outside the gene matches. The CDR3 coding sequence is TGTGCCAGCAGCTTACTAGCGGGGGGAGGCGATACGCAGTATTTT. It yields the protein CASSLLAGGGDTQYF.

This clonotype was seen repeatedly, ten times or more. The gene calls are TRBV19 and TRBJ1-5; 7 nucleotides align to TRBD1. J gave up 2 bases and V 7 bases, and 8 bases lay outside the gene matches. The CDR3 has 15 amino acids. Germline CDR1 is LNHDA and CDR2 is SQIVND (reference sequence). The CDR3 sequence: CASTVTGTGNQPQHF. Here the CDR3 DNA reads TGTGCCAGTACTGTGACAGGGACTGGCAATCAGCCCCAGCATTTT.

The sample holds many counts of this clonotype. J is TRBJ1-1 and V is TRBV12-3 or TRBV12-4; D call uncertain. The CDR3 is 12 amino acids. V lost 8 bases to trimming and J lost 0 bases, with 7 bases between them. The chain's CDR3 is CASQQMNTEAFF. In nucleotides, the CDR3 is TGTGCCAGCCAACAGATGAACACTGAAGCTTTCTTT.

This clonotype showed up many times. Here the CDR3 reads CAWSVGASGANVLTF. The CDR3 nucleotides are TGTGCCTGGAGCGTGGGGGCCTCTGGGGCCAACGTCCTGACTTTC. The chain is built from TRBV30 and TRBJ2-6; D possibly corresponds to TRBD1 (6 bases). This CDR3 contains 15 residues. Germline V gene data show CDR1 as GTSNPN and CDR2 as SVGIG (reference sequence). V was cut by 3 bases and J by 0 bases, with 9 bases left in between. The whole variable domain, filled in from reference TRBV30 and TRBJ2-6, reads SQTIHQWPATLVQPVGSPLSLECTVEGTSNPNLYWYRQAAGRGLQLLFYSVGIGQISSEVPQNLSASRPQDRQFILSSKKLLLSDSGFYLCAWSVGASGANVLTFGAGSRLTVL.

This clonotype was recorded many times. This chain connects TRBV7-9 to TRBJ1-4, with D perhaps TRBD1 (6 bases). The CDR3 has 14 amino acids. Per germline, CDR1 SEHNR and CDR2 FQNEAQ (reference sequence). V shed 0 bases and J shed 8 bases, with 10 bases lying between them. The DNA of the CDR3 is TGTGCCAGCAGCTTAGCGGGGGCGGTCGAAAAACTGTTTTTT. Residues: CASSLAGAVEKLFF.

This clonotype was seen many times. The J gene is TRBJ1-1, the V gene TRBV3-1; no definite D call. The CDR3 covers 13 residues. Germline CDR1 LGHDT, CDR2 YNNKEL (reference sequence). V lost 3 bases, J lost 2 bases, and 7 bases lay in between. The CDR3 nucleotides read TGTGCCAGCAGCCAGAACAGAAACACTGAAGCTTTCTTT. Translation: CASSQNRNTEAFF.

This clonotype has more than one count but fewer than ten. This chain joins TRBV29-1 and TRBJ2-6; D tentatively fits TRBD1 or TRBD2 (5 bases each). Germline assignment: CDR1 SQVTM and CDR2 ANQGSEA. This CDR3 has 14 residues. The germline V and J ends were trimmed by 6 bases and 0 bases, with 9 bases remaining between them. In nucleotides, the CDR3 is TGCAGCGTGGGACCTAGCTCTGGGGCCAACGTCCTGACTTTC. Translation: CSVGPSSGANVLTF.

V usage is TRBV11-3 and J usage is TRBJ2-5, with TRBD2 identical over 12 bases. The CDR3 covers 16 residues. With 2 bases clipped from V and 5 bases from J, the junction kept 6 bases outside the gene matches. Germline V lookup: CDR1 SGHNT, CDR2 YENEEA. CDR3 sequence: CASSLKLAGGAETQYF. The CDR3 DNA reads as TGTGCCAGCAGCTTAAAACTAGCGGGGGGCGCCGAGACCCAGTACTTC. Complete variable domain (other parts from reference TRBV11-3 and TRBJ2-5): EAGVVQSPRYKIIEKKQPVAFWCNPISGHNTLYWYLQNLGQGPELLIRYENEEAVDDSQLPKDRFSAERLKGVDSTLKIQPAELGDSAVYLCASSLKLAGGAETQYFGPGTRLLVL.

This clonotype was observed at least ten times. V usage is TRBV20-1 and J usage is TRBJ2-1, with TRBD2 matching 12 bases. This CDR3 has 16 amino acids. V was pared by 1 base and J by 13 bases, with 14 bases of the junction left unmatched. Germline V CDR1 and CDR2: DFQATT, SNEGSKA (reference sequence). DNA for the CDR3: TGCAGTGCTAGAGTAGGTGGACTAGCGGGACCCCCGGTCCAGTTCTTC. Protein: CSARVGGLAGPPVQFF.

This clonotype was detected only a few times. The chain recombines TRBV7-9 with TRBJ2-1; tentatively, D is TRBD2 (5 bases). CDR1 is SEHNR, CDR2 FQNEAQ, per germline (reference sequence). CDR3 length: 16 residues. V gave up 5 bases and J gave up 10 bases, with 24 bases separating them. CDR3 DNA sequence: TGTGCCAGCAGCCAACGGGTCGAGGGAGTTTACCCCGAGCAGTTCTTC. Protein sequence: CASSQRVEGVYPEQFF.

This clonotype was seen repeatedly, ten times or more. J is TRBJ1-2 and V is TRBV29-1; weak D call: TRBD1 (5 bases). CDR3 size: 12 residues. V was trimmed by 4 bases and J by 4 bases, leaving 10 bases between them. In germline, CDR1 is SQVTM, CDR2 ANQGSEA. The CDR3 nucleotides read TGCAGCGTTGTATGGGGGAGCTATGGCTACACCTTC. Protein: CSVVWGSYGYTF.

This clonotype was counted ten times or more. The V gene is TRBV12-3 or TRBV12-4, the J gene TRBJ2-2, with a tentative D call TRBD2 (7 bases). The CDR3 has 15 amino acids. Trimming cost V 3 bases and J 5 bases, with 13 bases left between them. CDR3: CASSFTRGGTGELFF. As DNA, the CDR3 is TGTGCCAGCAGTTTTACTAGGGGGGGAACCGGGGAGCTGTTTTTT.

This chain joins TRBV4-1 and TRBJ2-3; D may match TRBD1 or TRBD2 (5 bases each). The V end lost 1 base, the J end lost 1 base, and 9 bases lay between the germline ends. CDR3 length: 15 residues. CDR1 and CDR2 (germline): MGHRA, YSYEKL. CDR3 sequence: CASSQGGRGTDTQYF. The CDR3 nucleotides are TGCGCCAGCAGCCAAGGGGGACGAGGCACAGATACGCAGTATTTT.

This clonotype was seen ten or more times. The chain has TRBV30 and TRBJ2-7; 9 bases align to TRBD2. The CDR3 length is 15 residues. V lost 2 bases and J lost 2; bases outside the gene matches: 7. The germline CDR1 and CDR2 sequences are GTSNPN and SVGIG (reference sequence). CDR3 sequence: CAWSSAAGGPYEQYF. The CDR3 DNA follows: TGTGCCTGGAGTTCTGCGGCGGGAGGGCCCTACGAGCAGTACTTC.

This clonotype came up many times. The V call is TRBV4-1, the J call TRBJ1-2; 9 bases agree with TRBD1. J was trimmed by 8 bases and V by 0 bases; bases with no gene match: 4. CDR3 size: 14 residues. Germline assignment: CDR1 MGHRA and CDR2 YSYEKL. This chain's CDR3 is CASSQDGTGKGYTF. The CDR3 DNA reads TGCGCCAGCAGCCAAGATGGGACAGGGAAGGGCTACACCTTC.

The chain recombines TRBV11-1 with TRBJ2-7, with TRBD2 as a possible D gene (5 bases). CDR3 size: 14 residues. Germline assignment: CDR1 SGHAT and CDR2 FQDESV (reference sequence). With 5 bases removed from V and 5 bases from J, the gap between germline ends came to 16 bases. The chain's CDR3 is CASSRRTDSHEQYF. The DNA for the CDR3 is TGTGCCAGCAGCCGCCGGACTGACTCGCACGAGCAGTACTTC.

The table lists this clonotype with many counts. The gene calls are TRBV28 and TRBJ2-7; 9 bases agree with TRBD1. Looked up from germline, CDR1 is MDHEN and CDR2 is SYDVKM. This CDR3 region has 14 residues. J gave up 3 bases and V 9 bases, and 9 bases lay outside the gene matches. CDR3 amino acids: CASIGRDRVYEQYF. The CDR3 DNA is TGTGCCAGTATTGGCCGGGACAGGGTCTACGAGCAGTACTTC.

Details on this clonotype: One base away lies a much larger clone, so this may be a sequencing read error. Lacking the conserved final phenylalanine or tryptophan, this CDR3 likely reflects a read error. This chain uses TRBV6-1 with TRBJ1-1; possibly TRBD1 for D (6 bases). This CDR3 contains 14 residues. V dropped 6 bases and J dropped 5 bases, with 16 bases sitting between them. Germline CDR1 MNHNS, CDR2 SASEGT. Here the CDR3 DNA reads TGTGCCAGCAGCCCGAAAGGGGGGTCAACTGAAGCTTTCTCT. Its translation: CASSPKGGSTEAFS.

This sequence joins TRBV20-1 and TRBJ2-7; D is uncertain. The CDR3 length is 14 residues. Germline lookup yields CDR1 DFQATT and CDR2 SNEGSKA (reference sequence). V was trimmed by 0 bases and J by 1 base, leaving 10 bases between them. The CDR3 DNA reads as TGCAGTGCTAGAGATCGGCGGAATTCCTACGAGCAGTACTTC. This sequence encodes CSARDRRNSYEQYF.

This clonotype was seen repeatedly, ten times or more. This chain joins TRBV7-3 and TRBJ2-1; 10 bases agree with TRBD2. The CDR3 loop spans 20 amino acids. Germline lookup yields CDR1 SGHTA and CDR2 FQGTGA. Unmatched junction bases numbered 19, after V lost 5 bases and J lost 3 bases. CDR3 loop: CASSPAGRGPSGSIYNEQFF. The CDR3 DNA is TGTGCCAGCAGCCCGGCCGGCAGGGGGCCTAGCGGGAGCATCTACAATGAGCAGTTCTTC.

This clonotype was seen repeatedly, ten times or more. The rearrangement joins TRBV30 to TRBJ2-7; D might be TRBD2 (6 bases). Germline-derived CDR1 and CDR2 are GTSNPN and SVGIG (reference sequence). V lost 0 bases and J 3 bases, leaving 18 bases between the germline ends. This CDR3 region has 16 residues. This CDR3 is CAWSVISSGTYYEQYF. The CDR3 DNA sequence: TGTGCCTGGAGTGTAATAAGTTCCGGGACTTACTACGAGCAGTACTTC.